These T cell receptor beta chains were read from a single sample in a study of cytomegalovirus exposure and HLA in healthy donors. Some clones are missing from TCRdb's copy, which holds only in-frame ones; the method was immunoSEQ multiplex PCR. This sample's table has about 190,000 clones. Sequencing was carried out using PBMCs. The receptors shown here come from a woman between 25 and 40 years old in good health and CMV-seropositive. The CDR3 runs from the conserved cysteine through the conserved F or W. Fields, in order: CDR3 protein, CDR3 DNA, V gene, D gene, J gene. D genes are given only for firm matches.

CDR3aa: CASSESPGVSGAFF; CDR3nt: TGTGCCAGCAGTGAATCACCAGGGGTAAGTGGAGCTTTCTTT; v_gene: TRBV25-1; d_gene: .; j_gene: TRBJ1-1
CDR3aa: CASSLRGEQYF; CDR3nt: TGTGCCAGCAGTTTACGGGGCGAGCAGTACTTC; v_gene: TRBV28; d_gene: .; j_gene: TRBJ2-7
CDR3aa: CASSPRGGGTDTQYF; CDR3nt: TGTGCCAGCTCCCCTCGCGGGGGGGGCACAGATACGCAGTATTTT; v_gene: TRBV18; d_gene: TRBD2; j_gene: TRBJ2-3
CDR3aa: CASRDRQPPYGYTF; CDR3nt: TGTGCCAGCAGGGATCGACAGCCCCCCTATGGCTACACCTTC; v_gene: TRBV6-1; d_gene: .; j_gene: TRBJ1-2
CDR3aa: CASSSGQLMNTEAFF; CDR3nt: TGTGCCAGCAGTTCGGGACAGCTTATGAACACTGAAGCTTTCTTT; v_gene: TRBV27; d_gene: TRBD1; j_gene: TRBJ1-1
CDR3aa: CASSPSPGTALF; CDR3nt: TGTGCCAGCAGTCCGAGTCCCGGGACAGCCCTCTTC; v_gene: TRBV6-5; d_gene: TRBD1; j_gene: TRBJ1-2
CDR3aa: CASSISGRYEQYF; CDR3nt: TGTGCCAGCAGTATAAGCGGGAGATACGAGCAGTACTTC; v_gene: TRBV6-1; d_gene: TRBD2; j_gene: TRBJ2-7
CDR3aa: CASSRGRGARPGYTF; CDR3nt: TGTGCCAGCAGTAGGGGCAGGGGCGCGAGACCCGGCTACACCTTC; v_gene: TRBV6-1; d_gene: .; j_gene: TRBJ1-2
CDR3aa: CASSERSGSSDNEQFF; CDR3nt: TGTGCCAGCAGTGAGAGGAGCGGGAGCTCAGACAATGAGCAGTTCTTC; v_gene: TRBV2; d_gene: TRBD2; j_gene: TRBJ2-1
CDR3aa: CASSSPRTGNNYGYTF; CDR3nt: TGTGCCAGCAGTTCCCCACGGACAGGGAATAACTATGGCTACACCTTC; v_gene: TRBV6-5; d_gene: TRBD1; j_gene: TRBJ1-2
CDR3aa: CASSLESRYTGELFF; CDR3nt: TGTGCCAGCAGCTTAGAATCCAGATACACCGGGGAGCTGTTTTTT; v_gene: TRBV7-7; d_gene: .; j_gene: TRBJ2-2
CDR3aa: CASRQGAGRGMNTEAFF; CDR3nt: TGCGCCAGCAGGCAAGGTGCCGGGAGGGGGATGAACACTGAAGCTTTCTTT; v_gene: TRBV4-1; d_gene: .; j_gene: TRBJ1-1
CDR3aa: CASSYVSPGYEKLFF; CDR3nt: TGTGCCAGCAGTTACGTTAGTCCGGGGTACGAAAAACTGTTTTTT; v_gene: TRBV6-6; d_gene: .; j_gene: TRBJ1-4
CDR3aa: CASSPGTGRSTGELFF; CDR3nt: TGTGCCAGCAGTCCCGGGACAGGGCGAAGCACCGGGGAGCTGTTTTTT; v_gene: TRBV27; d_gene: TRBD1; j_gene: TRBJ2-2
CDR3aa: CASSLVPLYQETQYF; CDR3nt: TGCGCCAGCAGCTTGGTTCCACTGTACCAAGAGACCCAGTACTTC; v_gene: TRBV5-1; d_gene: .; j_gene: TRBJ2-5
CDR3aa: CASSPLGDEQFF; CDR3nt: TGTGCCAGCAGTCCCCTGGGCGATGAGCAGTTCTTC; v_gene: TRBV6-5; d_gene: .; j_gene: TRBJ2-1
CDR3aa: CASSSSRDTLYEQYF; CDR3nt: TGTGCCAGCAGCTCCTCCCGGGACACCCTATACGAGCAGTACTTC; v_gene: TRBV5-4; d_gene: .; j_gene: TRBJ2-7
CDR3aa: CSVEAGTGDSGYTF; CDR3nt: TGCAGCGTTGAAGCCGGGACAGGGGATAGTGGCTACACCTTC; v_gene: TRBV29-1; d_gene: TRBD1; j_gene: TRBJ1-2
CDR3aa: CAIRPGRTGETQYF; CDR3nt: TGTGCCATCAGACCCGGCAGGACTGGGGAGACCCAGTACTTC; v_gene: TRBV10-3; d_gene: .; j_gene: TRBJ2-5
CDR3aa: CAISKWDSSTNEKLFF; CDR3nt: TGTGCCATCAGTAAATGGGACAGTTCAACTAATGAAAAACTGTTTTTT; v_gene: TRBV10-3; d_gene: TRBD1; j_gene: TRBJ1-4
CDR3aa: CASQRGPYEQYF; CDR3nt: TGTGCCAGTCAGCGGGGTCCCTACGAGCAGTACTTC; v_gene: TRBV6-5; d_gene: TRBD2; j_gene: TRBJ2-7
CDR3aa: CASSLSGTAYEQYF; CDR3nt: TGTGCCAGCAGTCTGTCGGGGACAGCCTACGAGCAGTACTTC; v_gene: TRBV27; d_gene: TRBD1; j_gene: TRBJ2-7
CDR3aa: CASSAEETQYF; CDR3nt: TGTGCCAGCAGCGCCGAAGAGACCCAGTACTTC; v_gene: TRBV9; d_gene: .; j_gene: TRBJ2-5
CDR3aa: CASSFRGGTSGSLVPNEQFF; CDR3nt: TGTGCCAGCAGCTTCAGGGGAGGGACTAGCGGGAGTTTGGTCCCCAATGAGCAGTTCTTC; v_gene: TRBV7-6; d_gene: TRBD2; j_gene: TRBJ2-1
CDR3aa: CASSLSGDTEAFF; CDR3nt: TGTGCCAGCTCCTTATCAGGGGACACTGAAGCTTTCTTT; v_gene: TRBV18; d_gene: .; j_gene: TRBJ1-1
CDR3aa: CASSLIEQANSPLHF; CDR3nt: TGCGCCAGCAGCTTGATCGAACAGGCTAATTCACCCCTCCACTTT; v_gene: TRBV5-1; d_gene: .; j_gene: TRBJ1-6
CDR3aa: CASSLLSYEDEQFF; CDR3nt: TGCGCCAGCAGCTTATTATCGTACGAGGATGAGCAGTTCTTC; v_gene: TRBV5-1; d_gene: .; j_gene: TRBJ2-1
CDR3aa: CASSLTGTSGVTGTGELFF; CDR3nt: TGTGCCAGCAGCCTAACCGGGACTAGCGGGGTAACGGGTACCGGGGAGCTGTTTTTT; v_gene: TRBV11-2; d_gene: TRBD2; j_gene: TRBJ2-2
CDR3aa: CASSLRAGLSYEQYF; CDR3nt: TGTGCCAGCAGCTTGAGGGCGGGACTAAGCTACGAGCAGTACTTC; v_gene: TRBV5-6; d_gene: TRBD2; j_gene: TRBJ2-7
CDR3aa: CASSLATSGNEQFF; CDR3nt: TGCGCCAGCAGCCTGGCTACTAGCGGCAATGAGCAGTTCTTC; v_gene: TRBV5-1; d_gene: TRBD2; j_gene: TRBJ2-1
CDR3aa: CASSFQGAVSYEQYF; CDR3nt: TGTGCCAGCAGTTTTCAGGGGGCTGTCTCGTACGAGCAGTACTTC; v_gene: TRBV28; d_gene: TRBD1; j_gene: TRBJ2-7
CDR3aa: CAWSRTGEAPLHF; CDR3nt: TGTGCCTGGAGCCGGACAGGGGAGGCACCCCTCCACTTT; v_gene: TRBV30; d_gene: TRBD1; j_gene: TRBJ1-6
CDR3aa: CASSLGLSGVGQPQHF; CDR3nt: TGTGCCAGCAGCCTTGGGCTTTCAGGGGTGGGTCAGCCCCAGCATTTT; v_gene: TRBV7-8; d_gene: .; j_gene: TRBJ1-5
CDR3aa: CASSYSYEQYF; CDR3nt: TGTGCCAGCAGTTACAGCTACGAGCAGTACTTC; v_gene: TRBV2; d_gene: .; j_gene: TRBJ2-7
CDR3aa: CASSTFGQGASEVGEQYF; CDR3nt: TGTGCCAGTAGTACCTTTGGACAGGGGGCGAGTGAAGTGGGGGAGCAGTACTTC; v_gene: TRBV19; d_gene: TRBD1; j_gene: TRBJ2-7
CDR3aa: CASSEGSYERYF; CDR3nt: TGTGCCAGCAGTGAGGGTTCCTACGAGCGGTACTTC; v_gene: TRBV6-1; d_gene: .; j_gene: TRBJ2-7
CDR3aa: CASSFDGTLYGYTF; CDR3nt: TGCGCCAGCAGCTTTGACGGGACACTCTATGGCTACACCTTC; v_gene: TRBV5-1; d_gene: .; j_gene: TRBJ1-2
CDR3aa: CASSLTEGRLRNTEAFF; CDR3nt: TGTGCCAGCAGCTTAACCGAAGGGAGATTACGGAACACTGAAGCTTTCTTT; v_gene: TRBV7-2; d_gene: .; j_gene: TRBJ1-1
CDR3aa: CASSKQGTPNQPQHF; CDR3nt: TGTGCCAGCAGTAAACAGGGGACGCCGAATCAGCCCCAGCATTTT; v_gene: TRBV6-5; d_gene: TRBD1; j_gene: TRBJ1-5
CDR3aa: CASSENRGPYEQYF; CDR3nt: TGTGCCAGCAGCGAAAACAGGGGGCCCTACGAGCAGTACTTC; v_gene: TRBV6-6; d_gene: TRBD1; j_gene: TRBJ2-7
CDR3aa: CASRAPDRTAYNSPLHF; CDR3nt: TGTGCCAGCAGGGCACCCGACAGGACAGCTTATAATTCACCCCTCCACTTT; v_gene: TRBV2; d_gene: .; j_gene: TRBJ1-6
CDR3aa: CASSLEGVSGLAGVSDTQYF; CDR3nt: TGTGCCAGCAGCCTAGAGGGGGTTTCGGGACTAGCGGGAGTGTCAGATACGCAGTATTTT; v_gene: TRBV9; d_gene: TRBD2; j_gene: TRBJ2-3
CDR3aa: CALMLGSEQFF; CDR3nt: TGCGCCTTAATGCTGGGGAGTGAGCAGTTCTTC; v_gene: TRBV10-2; d_gene: .; j_gene: TRBJ2-1
CDR3aa: CASSPDRANGYTF; CDR3nt: TGTGCCAGCTCCCCAGACAGGGCTAATGGCTACACCTTC; v_gene: TRBV18; d_gene: TRBD1; j_gene: TRBJ1-2
CDR3aa: CASSFGGGADTDTQYF; CDR3nt: TGTGCCAGCAGCTTTGGGGGGGGCGCCGACACAGATACGCAGTATTTT; v_gene: TRBV7-9; d_gene: .; j_gene: TRBJ2-3
CDR3aa: CASSYSGVGNQPQHF; CDR3nt: TGTGCCAGCAGTTACTCAGGGGTTGGCAATCAGCCCCAGCATTTT; v_gene: TRBV6-5; d_gene: .; j_gene: TRBJ1-5
CDR3aa: CASGLDRDRDTGELFF; CDR3nt: TGTGCTAGTGGTTTGGACCGGGACAGGGACACCGGGGAGCTGTTTTTT; v_gene: TRBV12-5; d_gene: TRBD1; j_gene: TRBJ2-2
CDR3aa: CASSPFPHGGRNTIYF; CDR3nt: TGTGCCAGCAGCCCCTTCCCCCACGGCGGTCGTAACACCATATATTTT; v_gene: TRBV9; d_gene: .; j_gene: TRBJ1-3
CDR3aa: CASRYSVGERDGTEAFF; CDR3nt: TGTGCCAGCCGATATTCCGTGGGAGAAAGAGATGGGACTGAAGCTTTCTTT; v_gene: TRBV28; d_gene: .; j_gene: TRBJ1-1
CDR3aa: CASTTGGAYYNEQFF; CDR3nt: TGTGCCAGTACTACCGGGGGGGCCTACTACAATGAGCAGTTCTTC; v_gene: TRBV19; d_gene: TRBD2; j_gene: TRBJ2-1
CDR3aa: CASSYEARGEETQYF; CDR3nt: TGTGCCAGCAGTTACGAGGCCCGGGGGGAAGAGACCCAGTACTTC; v_gene: TRBV6-5; d_gene: TRBD2; j_gene: TRBJ2-5
CDR3aa: CASSPDGGTSYEQYF; CDR3nt: TGTGCCAGCTCCCCCGACGGGGGGACCTCCTACGAGCAGTACTTC; v_gene: TRBV5-4; d_gene: TRBD2; j_gene: TRBJ2-7
CDR3aa: CASSLTSGYNEQFF; CDR3nt: TGTGCCAGCAGCTTGACTAGCGGGTACAATGAGCAGTTCTTC; v_gene: TRBV5-6; d_gene: TRBD2; j_gene: TRBJ2-1